Shown below are 17 T cell receptor beta chains from a single sample sequenced in a study of human T cells and chemical hapten exposure. Specified time point: patch test 2, 6 weeks after DPC sensitization. The treatment is: therapeutic diphenylcyclopropenone sensitization with weekly scalp DPC. Total RNA was isolated from unfractionated whole blood. TCRdb re-derived calls from the RACE reads in MiXCR, one entry per CDR3 protein. The table records roughly 42,000 distinct CDR3 sequences, approximately 10% of them present only once. Sequencing was performed on whole blood, taken in connection with sensitization to the hapten diphenylcyclopropenone (DPC). The source is a woman in her 30s with alopecia areata. Some clones in this sample may be carry-over from other donors' samples.

This clonotype has a handful of counts. This chain links TRBV15 with TRBJ2-5; D gene ambiguous. The CDR3 consists of 16 residues. V lost 3 bases to trimming and J lost 5 bases, with 19 bases between them. The germline gives CDR1 LNHNV, CDR2 YYDKDF (reference sequence). The CDR3 coding sequence is TGTGCCACCAGCAGGGCCAGTCCATTAACAAAGGAGACCCAGTACTTC. Translating gives CATSRASPLTKETQYF.

This clonotype was seen at least ten times. This sequence joins TRBV4-3 and TRBJ1-4; D may be TRBD1 (5 bases). The germline V gene has CDR1 LGHNA and CDR2 YSLEER. The CDR3 is 14 amino acids. The V end lost 0 bases, the J end lost 8 bases, and 10 bases lay between the germline ends. The CDR3 here is CASSQDPGREKLFF. The CDR3 coding sequence is TGCGCCAGCAGCCAAGACCCAGGGAGGGAAAAACTGTTTTTT.

This chain links TRBV4-1 with TRBJ2-7, with 10 positions matching TRBD1. The CDR3 runs 16 residues. The germline V gene encodes CDR1 MGHRA and CDR2 YSYEKL. After removal of 5 bases from V and 2 bases from J, the junction contained 9 bases not matched to a gene. The CDR3 DNA reads TGCGCCAGCAGCACCCTAGGGACAGGGGTTACCTACGAGCAGTACTTC. This sequence encodes CASSTLGTGVTYEQYF.

This clonotype has ten or more counts. This chain joins TRBV4-2 and TRBJ2-3; TRBD1 is a possible D gene (5 bases). V was shortened by 0 bases and J by 4 bases, with 14 bases between the two germline ends. Germline CDR1 reads LGHNA; CDR2 reads YNFKEQ. The CDR3 extends over 16 amino acids. In DNA, the CDR3 is TGTGCCAGCAGCCAAGAGATGGGTCAGGGCGCAGATACGCAGTATTTT. Translating gives CASSQEMGQGADTQYF.

This chain uses TRBV11-2 with TRBJ1-2, with D unresolved. Germline-derived CDR1 and CDR2 are SGHAT and FQNNGV. The CDR3 runs to 14 residues. Trimming shortened V by 7 bases and J by 2 bases, and 14 bases separated the two germline ends. Here the CDR3 reads CASNPLGRNYGYTF. CDR3 DNA sequence: TGTGCCAGCAACCCTCTAGGAAGGAACTATGGCTACACCTTC.

This clonotype was counted many times. The rearrangement links TRBV7-2 to TRBJ1-6, with 7 bases that match TRBD1. The CDR3 extends over 14 amino acids. The germline V gene has CDR1 SGHTA and CDR2 FQGNSA. Trimming cost V 5 bases and J 10 bases; bases outside gene matches: 8. The CDR3 reads CASSQTGDGSPLHF. DNA for the CDR3: TGTGCCAGCAGCCAAACAGGGGATGGATCACCCCTCCACTTT.

This clonotype was observed at least ten times. CDR3 nucleotides: TGTGCCAGCAGCTCAGACACAGGGCTGACAGATACGCAGTATTTT. Translated, it gives CASSSDTGLTDTQYF. The genes are TRBV7-2 and TRBJ2-3; tentatively, D is TRBD1 (6 bases). This CDR3 has 15 residues. V lost 4 bases and J 3 bases, leaving 14 bases between the germline ends. From germline, CDR1 is SGHTA and CDR2 FQGNSA.

This clonotype was seen many times. The genes are TRBV29-1 and TRBJ2-5; D ambiguous. V shed 0 bases and J shed 1 base, with 6 bases lying between them. This CDR3 contains 13 residues. CDR1 is SQVTM, CDR2 ANQGSEA, per germline. This chain's CDR3 is CSVEDFLQETQYF. CDR3 bases: TGCAGCGTTGAAGATTTCCTCCAAGAGACCCAGTACTTC.

This clonotype was seen at least ten times. Germline is not matched at one junction end, which may reflect a read error. The V and J genes are TRBV12-3 or TRBV12-4 and TRBJ1-3; the D gene is possibly TRBD1 (5 bases). The CDR3 spans 14 residues. CDR3 DNA sequence: TGTGCCAGTAGGGACGGCATCTCTGAAAACACCATATATTTT. Its translation is CASRDGISENTIYF.

With respect to this clonotype: Given a much more abundant clone one base away, this may be a read error. It is likely a read error, because the conserved phenylalanine at the end of the CDR3 is missing. The rearrangement joins TRBV7-9 to TRBJ2-7; 8 nucleotides match TRBD2. This CDR3 region has 15 residues. From germline, CDR1 is SEHNR and CDR2 FQNEAQ (reference sequence). The trim removed 2 bases at V and 3 bases at J, leaving 6 bases unmatched. The CDR3 loop is CASSLPAGGNYEQYS. The CDR3 region has the DNA TGTGCCAGCAGCTTACCTGCGGGGGGCAACTACGAGCAGTACTCC.

This clonotype has at least ten counts. The V call is TRBV27, the J call TRBJ1-5; D ambiguous. V was trimmed by 2 bases and J by 0 bases, leaving 14 bases between them. CDR3 length equals 17 residues. CDR1 is MNHEY, CDR2 SMNVEV, per germline (reference sequence). Here the CDR3 DNA reads TGTGCCAGCAGTTTAAACGCGGTTTTCGGTAGCAATCAGCCCCAGCATTTT. Protein: CASSLNAVFGSNQPQHF.

In this sample, this clonotype turned up many times. The chain couples TRBV28 to TRBJ1-6; D unresolved. This CDR3 region has 18 residues. Trimming removed 5 bases from V and 0 bases from J, with 17 bases in between. Germline CDR1 MDHEN, CDR2 SYDVKM. The CDR3 nucleotides read TGTGCCAGCAGTCCACCGATCGGGGAAAGCTCCTATAATTCACCCCTCCACTTT. This sequence encodes CASSPPIGESSYNSPLHF.

This clonotype was seen ten or more times. The gene calls are TRBV7-8 and TRBJ1-2; weak D call: TRBD1 (6 bases). The ends were cut back, 1 base at V and 7 bases at J, with 16 bases in the middle. CDR1 and CDR2 from the germline V gene are SGHVS and FQNEAQ. The CDR3 is made up of 15 amino acids. The CDR3 sequence is CASSLVAGAGFGYTF. The CDR3, as DNA: TGTGCCAGCAGCTTAGTGGCGGGGGCAGGGTTTGGCTACACCTTC.

Only a few counts were recorded for this clonotype. V usage is TRBV2 and J usage is TRBJ2-3, with 9 positions matching TRBD2. Trimming cost V 6 bases and J 0 bases; bases outside gene matches: 7. CDR3 length: 16 residues. Germline V gives CDR1 SNHLY, CDR2 FYNNEI. The CDR3 sequence: CASSSPLAGSTDTQYF. DNA of the CDR3: TGTGCCAGCAGCTCCCCCCTAGCGGGGAGCACAGATACGCAGTATTTT.

The chain has TRBV29-1 and TRBJ1-4; a weak D match, TRBD1 (5 bases). Per the germline V gene, CDR1 is SQVTM and CDR2 is ANQGSEA. This CDR3 contains 15 residues. V lost 6 bases and J 2 bases, leaving 16 bases between the germline ends. The CDR3 bases are TGCAGCGTGGCCCTAGATCGGGGGACTAATGAAAAACTGTTTTTT. Translating it yields CSVALDRGTNEKLFF.

In this sample, this clonotype turned up a few times. The chain uses TRBV11-2 and TRBJ2-1; TRBD2 might be the D (5 bases). V lost 1 base, J lost 10 bases, and 8 bases lay in between. CDR3 length equals 12 residues. Germline loops: CDR1 SGHAT, CDR2 FQNNGV. The CDR3 DNA follows: TGTGCCAGCAGCTTAGGGGTAGCGGAGCAGTTCTTC. This encodes CASSLGVAEQFF.

J is TRBJ2-3 and V is TRBV7-2; D tentatively reads TRBD1 or TRBD2 (6 bases each). The V end was cut by 1 base, the J end by 1 base, with 9 bases between. This CDR3 region has 15 residues. CDR1 is SGHTA and CDR2 is FQGNSA in the germline V gene. This CDR3 reads CASSLGGAGTDTQYF. CDR3 nucleotides: TGTGCCAGCAGCTTAGGGGGGGCAGGCACAGATACGCAGTATTTT. Full variable domain (rest looked up from reference TRBV7-2 and TRBJ2-3): GAGVSQSPSNKVTEKGKDVELRCDPISGHTALYWYRQSLGQGLEFLIYFQGNSAPDKSGLPSDRFSAERTGGSVSTLTIQRTQQEDSAVYLCASSLGGAGTDTQYFGPGTRLTVL.